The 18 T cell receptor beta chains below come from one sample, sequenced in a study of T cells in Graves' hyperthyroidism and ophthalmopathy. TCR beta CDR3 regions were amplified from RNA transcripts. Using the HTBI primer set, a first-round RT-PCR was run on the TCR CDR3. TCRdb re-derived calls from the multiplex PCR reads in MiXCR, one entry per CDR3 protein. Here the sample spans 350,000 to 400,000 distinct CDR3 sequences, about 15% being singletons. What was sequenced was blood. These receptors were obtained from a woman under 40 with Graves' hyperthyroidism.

CDR3 residues: CASTPRVGAEAFF. The CDR3 bases are TGTGCCAGCACCCCTCGAGTGGGGGCTGAAGCTTTCTTT. The chain joins TRBV25-1 to TRBJ1-1; a possible D gene is TRBD1 (5 bases). V lost 7 bases and J 6 bases, leaving 15 bases between the germline ends. Germline V gene data show CDR1 as MGHDK and CDR2 as SYGVNS. CDR3 length equals 13 residues.

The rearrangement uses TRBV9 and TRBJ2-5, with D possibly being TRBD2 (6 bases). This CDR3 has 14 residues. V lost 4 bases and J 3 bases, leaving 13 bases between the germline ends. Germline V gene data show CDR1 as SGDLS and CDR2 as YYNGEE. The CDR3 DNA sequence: TGTGCCAGCAGCCAATCCGGAGGGGAAGAGACCCAGTACTTC. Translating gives CASSQSGGEETQYF. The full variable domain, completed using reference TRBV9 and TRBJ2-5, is DSGVTQTPKHLITATGQRVTLRCSPRSGDLSVYWYQQSLDQGLQFLIQYYNGEERAKGNILERFSAQQFPDLHSELNLSSLELGDSALYFCASSQSGGEETQYFGPGTRLLVL.

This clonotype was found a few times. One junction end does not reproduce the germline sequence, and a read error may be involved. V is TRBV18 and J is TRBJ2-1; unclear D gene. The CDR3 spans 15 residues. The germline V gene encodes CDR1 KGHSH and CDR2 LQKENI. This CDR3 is CAGSLPSYSYNEQFF. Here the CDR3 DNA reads TGTGCCGGCTCACTTCCTAGTTACTCCTACAATGAGCAGTTCTTC.

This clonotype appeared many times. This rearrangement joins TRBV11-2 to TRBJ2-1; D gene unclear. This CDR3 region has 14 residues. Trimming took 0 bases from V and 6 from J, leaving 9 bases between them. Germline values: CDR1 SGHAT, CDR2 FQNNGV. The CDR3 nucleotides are TGTGCCAGCAGCTTAGAAGGGCCCCCCAATGAGCAGTTCTTC. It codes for CASSLEGPPNEQFF.

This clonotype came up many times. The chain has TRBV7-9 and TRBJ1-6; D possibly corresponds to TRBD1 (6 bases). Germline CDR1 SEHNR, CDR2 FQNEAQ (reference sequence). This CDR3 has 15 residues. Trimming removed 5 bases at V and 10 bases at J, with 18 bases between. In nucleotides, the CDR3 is TGTGCCAGCAGCACCAACAGGGAAGGAGGATCACCCCTCCACTTT. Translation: CASSTNREGGSPLHF.

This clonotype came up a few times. This CDR3 reads CAWPRASDFPYEQYF. CDR3 in DNA: TGTGCCTGGCCCAGGGCTAGCGATTTTCCCTACGAGCAGTACTTC. The gene calls are TRBV27 and TRBJ2-7, with D possibly matching TRBD2 (6 bases). Germline values: CDR1 MNHEY, CDR2 SMNVEV (reference sequence). Trimming stripped 11 bases from V and 2 bases from J, with 22 bases between. This CDR3 spans 15 amino acids.

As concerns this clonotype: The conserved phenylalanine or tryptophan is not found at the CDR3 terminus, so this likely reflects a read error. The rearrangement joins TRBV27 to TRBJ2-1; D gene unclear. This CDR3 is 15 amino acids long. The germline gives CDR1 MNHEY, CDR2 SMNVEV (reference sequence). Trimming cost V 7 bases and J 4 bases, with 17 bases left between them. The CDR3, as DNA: TGTGCCAGCAAAGGTCTGGGGTCGTCGTACAATGAGCAGTTCCTC. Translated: CASKGLGSSYNEQFL.

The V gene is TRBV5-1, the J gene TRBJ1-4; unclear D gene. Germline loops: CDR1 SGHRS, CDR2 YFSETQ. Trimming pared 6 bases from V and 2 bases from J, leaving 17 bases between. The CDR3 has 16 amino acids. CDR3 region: CASTSSLFGTNEKLFF. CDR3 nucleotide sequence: TGCGCCAGCACCTCGAGTCTGTTTGGGACTAATGAAAAACTGTTTTTT.

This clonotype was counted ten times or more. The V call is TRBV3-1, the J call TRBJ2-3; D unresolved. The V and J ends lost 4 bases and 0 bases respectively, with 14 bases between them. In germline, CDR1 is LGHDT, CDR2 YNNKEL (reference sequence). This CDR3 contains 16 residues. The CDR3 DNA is TGTGCCAGCAGCCCCTACTATCAAACTAGCACAGATACGCAGTATTTT. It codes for CASSPYYQTSTDTQYF.

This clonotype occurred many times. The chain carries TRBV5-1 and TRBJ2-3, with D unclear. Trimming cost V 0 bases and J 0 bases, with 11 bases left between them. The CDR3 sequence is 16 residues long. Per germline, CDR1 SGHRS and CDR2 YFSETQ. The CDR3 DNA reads TGCGCCAGCAGCTTGGTCTTAGCAGCTAGCACAGATACGCAGTATTTT. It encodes CASSLVLAASTDTQYF.

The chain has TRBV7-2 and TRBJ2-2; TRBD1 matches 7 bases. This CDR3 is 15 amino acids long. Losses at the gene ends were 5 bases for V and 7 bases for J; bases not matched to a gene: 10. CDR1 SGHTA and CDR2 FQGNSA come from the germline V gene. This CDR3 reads CASSRSTGSVGELFF. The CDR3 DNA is TGTGCCAGCAGCCGATCGACAGGGTCGGTCGGGGAGCTGTTTTTT.

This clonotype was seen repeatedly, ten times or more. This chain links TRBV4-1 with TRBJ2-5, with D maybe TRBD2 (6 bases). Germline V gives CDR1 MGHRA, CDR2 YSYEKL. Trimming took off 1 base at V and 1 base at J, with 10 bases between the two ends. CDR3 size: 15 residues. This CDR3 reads CASSQAGVGQETQYF. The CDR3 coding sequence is TGCGCCAGCAGCCAAGCGGGAGTGGGCCAAGAGACCCAGTACTTC.

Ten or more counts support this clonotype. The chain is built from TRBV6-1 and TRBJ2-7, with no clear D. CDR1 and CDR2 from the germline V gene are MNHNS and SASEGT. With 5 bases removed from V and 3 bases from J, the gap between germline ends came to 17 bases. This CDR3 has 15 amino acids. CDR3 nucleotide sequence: TGTGCCAGCAGTTCTACCCCTGCCCAGATCTACGAGCAGTACTTC. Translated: CASSSTPAQIYEQYF.

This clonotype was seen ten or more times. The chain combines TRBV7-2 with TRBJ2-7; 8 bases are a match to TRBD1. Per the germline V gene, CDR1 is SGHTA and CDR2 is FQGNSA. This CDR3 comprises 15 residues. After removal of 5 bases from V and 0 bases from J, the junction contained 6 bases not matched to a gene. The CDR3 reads CASSLGQGSSYEQYF. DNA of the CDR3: TGTGCCAGCAGCCTTGGACAGGGTAGCTCCTACGAGCAGTACTTC.

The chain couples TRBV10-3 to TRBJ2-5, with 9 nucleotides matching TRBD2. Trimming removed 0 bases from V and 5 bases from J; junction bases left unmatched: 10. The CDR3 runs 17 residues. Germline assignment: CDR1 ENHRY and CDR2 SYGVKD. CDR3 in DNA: TGTGCCATCAGTGAGTCTTGGGCTAGCGGGATTCGGGAGACCCAGTACTTC. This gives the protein CAISESWASGIRETQYF.

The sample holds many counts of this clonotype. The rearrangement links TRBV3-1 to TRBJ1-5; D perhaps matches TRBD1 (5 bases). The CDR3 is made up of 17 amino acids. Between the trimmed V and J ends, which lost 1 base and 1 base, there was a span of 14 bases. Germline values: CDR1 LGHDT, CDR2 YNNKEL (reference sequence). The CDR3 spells CASSQGFGGASNQPQHF. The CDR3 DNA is TGTGCCAGCAGCCAAGGATTCGGAGGGGCGAGCAATCAGCCCCAGCATTTT.

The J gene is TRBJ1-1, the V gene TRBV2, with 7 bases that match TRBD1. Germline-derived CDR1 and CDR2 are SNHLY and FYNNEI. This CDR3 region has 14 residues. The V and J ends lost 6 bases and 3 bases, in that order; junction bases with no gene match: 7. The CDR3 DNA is TGTGCCAGCAGCGACACAGGGGCATACACTGAAGCTTTCTTT. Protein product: CASSDTGAYTEAFF.

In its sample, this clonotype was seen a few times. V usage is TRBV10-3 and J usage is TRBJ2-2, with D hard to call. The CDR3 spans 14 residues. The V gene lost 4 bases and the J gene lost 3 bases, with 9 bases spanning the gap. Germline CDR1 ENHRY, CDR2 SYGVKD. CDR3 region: CAISVGLDTGELFF. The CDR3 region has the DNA TGTGCCATCAGTGTAGGTCTAGACACCGGGGAGCTGTTTTTT.